The 11 T cell receptor beta chains below were found in one sample sequenced in a study of CD8 T cells in Susac syndrome. RNA amounts of about 0.45 to 1 ug underwent reverse transcription with random hexamers. TCRdb re-called the immunoSEQ multiplex PCR reads through MiXCR, storing one row per CDR3 protein. The data show around 270,000 distinct CDR3 sequences, around 85% seen once. The material sequenced was CD8+ T cells from PBMCs. These TCRs come from a human donor with multiple sclerosis.

The CDR3 loop is CASSQAQEDTQYF. DNA for the CDR3: TGCGCCAGCAGCCAGGCTCAGGAGGATACGCAGTATTTT. The rearrangement joins TRBV4-1 to TRBJ2-3; D is ambiguous. Trimming stripped 3 bases from V and 6 bases from J, with 10 bases between. CDR3 length: 13 residues. Germline V CDR1 and CDR2: MGHRA, YSYEKL.

The gene calls are TRBV28 and TRBJ2-7; weak D call: TRBD2 (5 bases). V was cut by 5 bases and J by 6 bases, with 14 bases left in between. CDR1 is MDHEN and CDR2 is SYDVKM in the germline V gene. The CDR3 consists of 13 residues. CDR3 nucleotides: TGTGCCAGCAGTCTGACCTCGGGGTCCGAGCAGTACTTC. Protein product: CASSLTSGSEQYF.

This rearrangement joins TRBV18 to TRBJ2-3; 8 bases line up with TRBD2. Germline-derived CDR1 and CDR2 are KGHSH and LQKENI. This CDR3 has 14 amino acids. With V trimmed by 2 bases and J by 3 bases, 1 base remained unmatched. The CDR3 region is CASSPTSGTDTQYF. The CDR3 coding sequence is TGTGCCAGCTCACCAACTAGCGGTACAGATACGCAGTATTTT.

The chain employs TRBV30 and TRBJ2-7; 7 bases are shared with TRBD1. In germline, CDR1 is GTSNPN, CDR2 SVGIG (reference sequence). V lost 5 bases to trimming and J lost 2 bases; unmatched junction nucleotides: 6. This CDR3 contains 13 residues. Here the CDR3 reads CAWLGTEPYEQYF. In nucleotides, the CDR3 is TGTGCCTGGTTGGGGACAGAGCCCTACGAGCAGTACTTC.

Only a few counts were recorded for this clonotype. This sequence joins TRBV6-5 and TRBJ2-6; D unclear. V was trimmed by 2 bases and J by 2 bases, leaving 7 bases between them. The germline V gene has CDR1 MNHEY and CDR2 SVGAGI. CDR3 length: 15 amino acids. Here the CDR3 DNA reads TGTGCCAGCAGTTACAGAAGTGCTGGGGCCAACGTCCTGACTTTC. This codes for CASSYRSAGANVLTF.

The chain carries TRBV7-8 and TRBJ2-5; D uncertain. The CDR3 is 14 residues long. Trimming took off 5 bases at V and 3 bases at J, with 13 bases between the two ends. Germline CDR1 and CDR2: SGHVS and FQNEAQ. The CDR3 nucleotides read TGTGCCAGCAGCGAGCTGGACGGAGAAGAGACCCAGTACTTC. Translation: CASSELDGEETQYF.

The DNA of the CDR3 is TGTGCCAGCAGTCGGGGGACAGTTGAAGCTTTCTTT. Protein sequence: CASSRGTVEAFF. V and J are TRBV12-3 or TRBV12-4 and TRBJ1-1; 7 bases agree with TRBD1. The CDR3 totals 12 residues. V shed 5 bases, J shed 7 bases, and the junction held 4 bases outside the gene matches.

This chain joins TRBV4-3 and TRBJ2-6; D uncertain. Germline V gene lookup returns CDR1 LGHNA and CDR2 YSLEER. Trimming pared 3 bases from V and 0 bases from J, leaving 9 bases between. The CDR3 has 16 residues. CDR3 DNA: TGCGCCAGCAGCCAGGTTCAGATCTCTGGGGCCAACGTCCTGACTTTC. This translates into CASSQVQISGANVLTF.

The V and J genes are TRBV7-8 and TRBJ2-5; 14 bases match TRBD2. The CDR3 sequence is 17 residues long. CDR1 and CDR2 from the germline V gene are SGHVS and FQNEAQ. V lost 5 bases, J lost 5 bases, and 10 bases stayed unmatched. The CDR3 nucleotides are TGTGCCAGCAGCGAAACGGGACTAGCGGGAGTTTCGGAGACCCAGTACTTC. Protein: CASSETGLAGVSETQYF. Variable domain in full (rest from reference TRBV7-8 and TRBJ2-5): GAGVSQSPRYKVAKRGQDVALRCDPISGHVSLFWYQQALGQGPEFLTYFQNEAQLDKSGLPSDRFFAERPEGSVSTLKIQRTQQEDSAVYLCASSETGLAGVSETQYFGPGTRLLVL.

CDR3 DNA: TGTGCCAGCAGCCCGGAGACCCATGAGCAGTTCTTC. Its protein is CASSPETHEQFF. The chain links TRBV3-1 to TRBJ2-1; D not resolved. This CDR3 spans 12 amino acids. Germline V gene data show CDR1 as LGHDT and CDR2 as YNNKEL (reference sequence). Trimming pared 4 bases from V and 8 bases from J, leaving 9 bases between.

This clonotype was counted once. The V and J genes are TRBV11-1 and TRBJ1-6; 9 bases map to TRBD1. The germline gives CDR1 SGHAT, CDR2 FQDESV (reference sequence). The CDR3 length is 16 residues. J lost 9 bases, V lost 2 bases, and 8 bases had no gene match. The CDR3 protein is CASSLSGTGKGSPLHF. The CDR3 DNA reads as TGTGCCAGCAGCTTATCCGGGACAGGGAAGGGTTCACCCCTCCACTTT.